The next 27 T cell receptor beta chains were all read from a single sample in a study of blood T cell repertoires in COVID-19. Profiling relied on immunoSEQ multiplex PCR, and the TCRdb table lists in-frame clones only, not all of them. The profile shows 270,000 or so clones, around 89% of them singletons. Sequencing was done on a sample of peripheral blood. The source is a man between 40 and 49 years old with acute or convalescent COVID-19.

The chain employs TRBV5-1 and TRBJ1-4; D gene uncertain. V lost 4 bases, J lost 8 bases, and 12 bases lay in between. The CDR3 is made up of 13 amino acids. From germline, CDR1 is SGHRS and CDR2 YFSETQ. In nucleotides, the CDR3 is TGCGCCAGCAGCCTACGGGGTGACGAAAAACTGTTTTTT. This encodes CASSLRGDEKLFF.

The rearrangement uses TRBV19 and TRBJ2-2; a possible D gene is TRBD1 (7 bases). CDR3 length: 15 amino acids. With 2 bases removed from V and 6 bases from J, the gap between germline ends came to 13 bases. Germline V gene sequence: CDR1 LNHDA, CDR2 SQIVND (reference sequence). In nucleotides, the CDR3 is TGTGCCAGTAGTATATTAGGGGGGACAGCCGGGGAGCTGTTTTTT. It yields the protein CASSILGGTAGELFF.

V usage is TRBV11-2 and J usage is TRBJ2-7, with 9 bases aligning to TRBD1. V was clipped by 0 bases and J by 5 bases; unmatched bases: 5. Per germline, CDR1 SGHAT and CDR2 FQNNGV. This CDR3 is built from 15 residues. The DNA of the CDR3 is TGTGCCAGCAGCTTAGAGATCTGGGACAGGGACGAGCAGTACTTC. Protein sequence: CASSLEIWDRDEQYF. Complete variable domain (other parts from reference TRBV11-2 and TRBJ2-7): EAGVAQSPRYKIIEKRQSVAFWCNPISGHATLYWYQQILGQGPKLLIQFQNNGVVDDSQLPKDRFSAERLKGVDSTLKIQPAKLEDSAVYLCASSLEIWDRDEQYFGPGTRLTVT.

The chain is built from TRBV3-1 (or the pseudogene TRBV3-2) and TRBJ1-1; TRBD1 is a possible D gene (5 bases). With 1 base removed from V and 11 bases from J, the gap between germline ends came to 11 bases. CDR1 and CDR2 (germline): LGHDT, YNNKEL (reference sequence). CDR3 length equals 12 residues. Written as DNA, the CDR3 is TGTGCCAGCAGCCAAGGCGGGGGTATTGCTTTCTTT. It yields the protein CASSQGGGIAFF.

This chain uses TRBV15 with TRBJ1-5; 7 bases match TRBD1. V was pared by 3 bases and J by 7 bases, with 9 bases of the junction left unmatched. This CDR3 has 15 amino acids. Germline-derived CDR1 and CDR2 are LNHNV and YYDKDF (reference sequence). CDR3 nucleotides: TGTGCCACCAGCAGTGACAGGGTCTCCAGGCAGCCCCAGCATTTT. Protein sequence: CATSSDRVSRQPQHF.

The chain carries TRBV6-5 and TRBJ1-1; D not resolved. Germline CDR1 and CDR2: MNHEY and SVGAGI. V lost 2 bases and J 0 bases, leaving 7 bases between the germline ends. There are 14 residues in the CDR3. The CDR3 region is CASSYREMNTEAFF. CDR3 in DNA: TGTGCCAGCAGTTACAGGGAGATGAACACTGAAGCTTTCTTT.

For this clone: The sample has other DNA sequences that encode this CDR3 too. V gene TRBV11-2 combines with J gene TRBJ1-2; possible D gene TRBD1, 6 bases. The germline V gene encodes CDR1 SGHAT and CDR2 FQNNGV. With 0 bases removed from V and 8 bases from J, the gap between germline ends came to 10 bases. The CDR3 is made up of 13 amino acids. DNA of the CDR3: TGTGCCAGCAGCTTAGATCGGGGGGGCGGCTACACCTTC. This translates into CASSLDRGGGYTF.

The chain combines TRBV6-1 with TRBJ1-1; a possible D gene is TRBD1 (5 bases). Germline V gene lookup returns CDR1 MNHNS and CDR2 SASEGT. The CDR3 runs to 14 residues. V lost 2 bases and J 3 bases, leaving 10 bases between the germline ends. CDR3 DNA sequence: TGTGCCAGCAGTGAATACCAGGGTTACACTGAAGCTTTCTTT. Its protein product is CASSEYQGYTEAFF.

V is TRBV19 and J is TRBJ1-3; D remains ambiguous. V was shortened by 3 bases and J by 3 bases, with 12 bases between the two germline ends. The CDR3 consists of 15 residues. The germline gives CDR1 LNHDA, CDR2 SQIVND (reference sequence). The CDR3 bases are TGTGCCAGTAGTATCAATACCTCCGGTGGAAACACCATATATTTT. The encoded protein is CASSINTSGGNTIYF.

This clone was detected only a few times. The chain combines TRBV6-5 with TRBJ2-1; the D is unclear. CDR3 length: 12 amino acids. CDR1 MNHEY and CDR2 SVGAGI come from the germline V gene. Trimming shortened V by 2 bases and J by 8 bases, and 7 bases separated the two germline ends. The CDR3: CASSYRSDEQFF. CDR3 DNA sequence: TGTGCCAGCAGTTACCGTTCCGATGAGCAGTTCTTC.

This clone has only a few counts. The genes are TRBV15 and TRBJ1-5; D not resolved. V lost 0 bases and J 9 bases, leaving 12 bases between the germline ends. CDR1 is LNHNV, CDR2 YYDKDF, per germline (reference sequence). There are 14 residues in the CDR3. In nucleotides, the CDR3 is TGTGCCACCAGCAGAGAACCGAACTCGGGGCCCCAGCATTTT. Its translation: CATSREPNSGPQHF.

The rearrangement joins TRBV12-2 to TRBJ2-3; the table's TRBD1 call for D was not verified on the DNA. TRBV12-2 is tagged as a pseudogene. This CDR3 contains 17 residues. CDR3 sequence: CASRTHRGRMGTDTQYF. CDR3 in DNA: TGTGCAAGTCGCACTCACAGGGGGCGTATGGGCACAGATACGCAGTATTTT.

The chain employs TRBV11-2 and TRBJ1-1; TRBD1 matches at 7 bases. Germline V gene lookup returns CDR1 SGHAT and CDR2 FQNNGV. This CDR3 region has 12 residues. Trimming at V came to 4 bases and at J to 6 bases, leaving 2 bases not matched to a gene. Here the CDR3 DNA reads TGTGCCAGCAGCTACCAGGGGGCTGAAGCTTTCTTT. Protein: CASSYQGAEAFF.

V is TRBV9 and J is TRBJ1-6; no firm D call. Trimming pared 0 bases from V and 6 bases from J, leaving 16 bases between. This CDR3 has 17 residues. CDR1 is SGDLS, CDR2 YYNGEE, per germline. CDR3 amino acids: CASSVEMAETPNSPLHF. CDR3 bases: TGTGCCAGCAGCGTAGAGATGGCGGAGACCCCTAATTCACCCCTCCACTTT. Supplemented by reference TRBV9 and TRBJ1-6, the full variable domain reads DSGVTQTPKHLITATGQRVTLRCSPRSGDLSVYWYQQSLDQGLQFLIQYYNGEERAKGNILERFSAQQFPDLHSELNLSSLELGDSALYFCASSVEMAETPNSPLHFGNGTRLTVT.

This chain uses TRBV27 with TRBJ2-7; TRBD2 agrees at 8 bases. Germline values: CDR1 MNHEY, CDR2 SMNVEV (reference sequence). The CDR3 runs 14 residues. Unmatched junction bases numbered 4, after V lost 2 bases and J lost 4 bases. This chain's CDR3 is CASSLRGGTYEQYF. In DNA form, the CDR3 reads TGTGCCAGCAGTTTACGGGGGGGCACGTACGAGCAGTACTTC.

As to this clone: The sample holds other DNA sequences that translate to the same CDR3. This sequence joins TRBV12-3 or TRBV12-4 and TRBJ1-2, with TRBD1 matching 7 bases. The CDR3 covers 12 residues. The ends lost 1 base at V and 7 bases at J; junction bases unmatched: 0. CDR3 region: CASSLGQGGYTF. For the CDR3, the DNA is TGTGCCAGCAGTTTAGGACAGGGTGGCTACACCTTC.

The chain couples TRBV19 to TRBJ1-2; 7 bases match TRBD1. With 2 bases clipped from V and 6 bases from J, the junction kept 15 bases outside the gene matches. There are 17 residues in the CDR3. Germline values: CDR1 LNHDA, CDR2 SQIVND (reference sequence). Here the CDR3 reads CASSINGRFGTDDGYTF. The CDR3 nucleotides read TGTGCCAGTAGTATAAATGGTAGGTTCGGGACAGATGATGGCTACACCTTC.

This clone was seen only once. The CDR3 reads CASSEAGSSGNTIYF. The CDR3 DNA reads as TGCGCCAGCAGTGAGGCAGGATCCTCTGGAAACACCATATATTTT. The genes are TRBV10-2 and TRBJ1-3; D gene uncertain. The V end was cut by 2 bases, the J end by 0 bases, with 8 bases between. Germline-derived CDR1 and CDR2 are WSHSY and SAAADI. This CDR3 has 15 amino acids.

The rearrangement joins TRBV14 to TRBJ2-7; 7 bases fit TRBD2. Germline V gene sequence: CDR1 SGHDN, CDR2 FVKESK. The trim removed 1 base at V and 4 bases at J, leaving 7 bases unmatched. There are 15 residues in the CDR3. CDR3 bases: TGTGCCAGCAGCCAAGGGGTAGGGAGGGAGTACGAGCAGTACTTC. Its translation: CASSQGVGREYEQYF.

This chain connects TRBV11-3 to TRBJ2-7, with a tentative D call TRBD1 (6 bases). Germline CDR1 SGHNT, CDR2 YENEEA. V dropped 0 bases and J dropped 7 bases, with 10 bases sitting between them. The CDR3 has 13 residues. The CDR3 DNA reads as TGTGCCAGCAGCTTAGAAACCAGGGGTGAGCAGTACTTC. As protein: CASSLETRGEQYF.

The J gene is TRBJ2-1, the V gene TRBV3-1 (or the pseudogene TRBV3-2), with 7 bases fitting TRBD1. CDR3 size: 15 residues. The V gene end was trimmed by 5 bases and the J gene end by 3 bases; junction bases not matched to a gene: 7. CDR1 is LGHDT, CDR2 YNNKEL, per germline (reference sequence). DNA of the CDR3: TGTGCCAGCAGCGTTTTGCACAGGGGCTACAATGAGCAGTTCTTC. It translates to CASSVLHRGYNEQFF.

The CDR3 loop reads CASSAFYDRGYQRTNEKLFF. CDR3 in DNA: TGTGCCAGCAGCGCCTTCTACGACAGGGGTTACCAGCGGACTAATGAAAAACTGTTTTTT. This chain joins TRBV3-1 (or the pseudogene TRBV3-2) and TRBJ1-4, with TRBD1 matching 8 bases. The CDR3 is 20 residues long. V lost 5 bases to trimming and J lost 2 bases; unmatched junction nucleotides: 19. Germline V gene lookup returns CDR1 LGHDT and CDR2 YNNKEL (reference sequence).

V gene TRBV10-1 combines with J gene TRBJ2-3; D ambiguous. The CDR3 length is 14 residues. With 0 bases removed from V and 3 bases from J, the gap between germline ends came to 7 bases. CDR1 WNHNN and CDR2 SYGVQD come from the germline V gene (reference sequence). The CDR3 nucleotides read TGCGCCAGCAGTGAGTCGCGGCAGACAGATACGCAGTATTTT. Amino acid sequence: CASSESRQTDTQYF.

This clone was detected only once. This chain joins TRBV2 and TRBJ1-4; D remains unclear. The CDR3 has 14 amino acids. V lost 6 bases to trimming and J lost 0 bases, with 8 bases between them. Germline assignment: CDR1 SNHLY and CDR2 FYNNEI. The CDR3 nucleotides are TGTGCCAGCAGCCAACTTACAACTAATGAAAAACTGTTTTTT. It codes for CASSQLTTNEKLFF.

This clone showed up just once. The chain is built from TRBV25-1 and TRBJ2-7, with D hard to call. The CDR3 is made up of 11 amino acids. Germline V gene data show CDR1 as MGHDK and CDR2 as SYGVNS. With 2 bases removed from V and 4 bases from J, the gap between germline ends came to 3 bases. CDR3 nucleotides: TGTGCCAGCAGTGAACGGTACGAGCAGTACTTC. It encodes CASSERYEQYF.

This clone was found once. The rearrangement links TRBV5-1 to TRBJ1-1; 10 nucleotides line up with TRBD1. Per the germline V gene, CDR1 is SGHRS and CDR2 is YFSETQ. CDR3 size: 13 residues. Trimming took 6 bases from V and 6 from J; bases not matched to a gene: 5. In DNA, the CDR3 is TGCGCCAGCACCAAGACAGGGGGCTCTGAAGCTTTCTTT. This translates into CASTKTGGSEAFF.

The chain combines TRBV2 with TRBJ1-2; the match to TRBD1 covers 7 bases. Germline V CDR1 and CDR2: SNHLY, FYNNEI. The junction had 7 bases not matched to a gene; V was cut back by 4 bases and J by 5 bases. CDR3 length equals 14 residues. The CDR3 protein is CASSATGVPYGYTF. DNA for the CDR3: TGTGCCAGCAGTGCTACAGGGGTCCCTTATGGCTACACCTTC. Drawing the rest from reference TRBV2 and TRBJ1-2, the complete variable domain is EPEVTQTPSHQVTQMGQEVILRCVPISNHLYFYWYRQILGQKVEFLVSFYNNEISEKSEIFDDQFSVERPDGSNFTLKIRSTKLEDSAMYFCASSATGVPYGYTFGSGTRLTVV.